Shown below are 4 T cell receptor beta chains from a single sample sequenced in a study of OX40 agonist ivuxolimab in advanced cancers. The protocol was immunoSEQ multiplex PCR, while the TCRdb copy is restricted to in-frame clones and leaves out a portion. The table has 74,000 or so clones, less than 95% seen once. The sequences come from CD4+ or CD8+ T cells sorted from blood, collected in a trial of the OX40 agonist ivuxolimab. Receptor source: an adult with an advanced solid tumor such as melanoma, head and neck, liver or kidney cancer.

With regard to this clone: The sample has other DNA sequences that encode this CDR3 too. The rearrangement links TRBV5-1 to TRBJ2-7; the D is unclear. This CDR3 comprises 15 residues. Looked up from germline, CDR1 is SGHRS and CDR2 is YFSETQ. Trimming left V 0 bases short and J 0 bases short, with 10 bases between. CDR3 protein: CASSLAGGISYEQYF. CDR3 sequence (DNA): TGCGCCAGCAGCTTGGCAGGCGGAATCTCCTACGAGCAGTACTTC.

The chain links TRBV11-3 to TRBJ2-3; D unresolved. CDR3 size: 14 residues. V was pared by 5 bases and J by 0 bases, with 9 bases between. Germline V lookup: CDR1 SGHNT, CDR2 YENEEA. CDR3 protein: CASSVAASTDTQYF. The CDR3 coding sequence is TGTGCCAGCAGCGTAGCCGCTAGCACAGATACGCAGTATTTT.

The chain links TRBV6-1 to TRBJ1-5, with unresolved D. V was clipped by 2 bases and J by 2 bases, with 16 bases between them. CDR3 size: 17 residues. Germline values: CDR1 MNHNS, CDR2 SASEGT. The CDR3 region is CASSERTVPWGNQPQHF. The CDR3 DNA reads as TGTGCCAGCAGTGAAAGGACTGTACCTTGGGGCAATCAGCCCCAGCATTTT.

V usage is TRBV4-1 and J usage is TRBJ1-5; the D is unclear. This CDR3 contains 14 residues. Germline V gene sequence: CDR1 MGHRA, CDR2 YSYEKL. V lost 4 bases, J lost 6 bases, and 13 bases lay in between. CDR3 sequence: CASSLGPFSQPQHF. The CDR3 region has the DNA TGCGCCAGCAGCCTCGGGCCGTTTAGTCAGCCCCAGCATTTT.